The following is a T cell receptor beta chain sequence with its context. Its specificity is unknown. Naive CD8 cells, CD45RO-negative and positively selected for CCR7, excluded terminally differentiated effector memory CD45RA+ cells. The sample belongs to a study of shared clonotypes between healthy human individuals. About the study: The study used three CD4 naive, three CD4 memory, two CD8 naive and one CD8 memory plate per donor. Study observations and caveats: Naive subsets typically showed greater estimated richness than memory subsets.

Germline V gene sequence: CDR1 LNHDA, CDR2 SQIVND (reference sequence). The CDR3 is 13 residues long. Trimming left V 5 bases short and J 3 bases short, with 7 bases between. The deep-level immunoSEQ assay was used. Original processing notes: Filtering differed since immunoSEQ provided only junctions, with no quality scores. TCRdb keeps only in-frame clones here, not all; method: immunoSEQ multiplex PCR. Clone size and V and J calls were adopted from that table, with D and trimming inferred from the DNA. The sample has about 2.1 million clones, 80% to 95% seen once. The source of this sequence is a man in his late teens or twenties in good health. Some clones in this sample may be carry-over from other donors' samples. Sample: naive CD8+ T cells from PBMCs. V is TRBV19 and J is TRBJ2-2; the D is unclear. The chain's CDR3 is CASSPWDTGELFF. Written as DNA, the CDR3 is TGTGCCAGTAGTCCTTGGGACACCGGGGAGCTGTTTTTT.